Only one count was recorded for the clone carrying this T cell receptor (beta chain). How the authors handled the data: Reference gene primer amplification gave estimated nucleated cell counts. Data came from immunoSEQ multiplex PCR; TCRdb stores just in-frame clones and leaves some out. The V and J calls and clone size were taken over from that table, and D and trimming were inferred from the DNA. The sample contains about 180,000 clones, approximately 85% of which appear only once. This specimen belongs to a study of blood T cell repertoires in COVID-19. Study details: The United States, Italy and Spain provided the acute and convalescent COVID-19 samples. Sources were T cells, B-cell-depleted T cells, or PBMCs; the material itself was cDNA or gDNA.

Trimming shortened V by 0 bases and J by 5 bases, and 13 bases separated the two germline ends. Germline V lookup: CDR1 LGHNA, CDR2 YNFKEQ. This CDR3 contains 15 residues. Sample: peripheral blood. This chain joins TRBV4-2 and TRBJ1-1, with D perhaps matching TRBD1 (5 bases). The receptor was isolated from a human donor with active or convalescent COVID-19. The donor label of this sample is uncertain. CDR3 sequence reads: CASSQDVRGGTEAFF. The CDR3, as DNA: TGTGCCAGCAGCCAAGACGTACGGGGGGGAACTGAAGCTTTCTTT.